This T cell receptor beta chain derives from a study of cytomegalovirus exposure and HLA in healthy donors. For the study at large: Around 83% of 300 to 450 genotyped donors fell in the Caucasian-associated ancestry cluster.

Germline values: CDR1 LNHNV, CDR2 YYDKDF (reference sequence). Between the trimmed V and J ends, which lost 5 bases and 4 bases, there was a span of 14 bases. The CDR3 has 15 amino acids. The PCR used 60 Vbeta and 13 Jbeta primers. Data came from immunoSEQ multiplex PCR; TCRdb stores just in-frame clones and leaves some out. The sample yields about 160,000 clones, of which the top ten take up approximately 2.3%. Concerning this clone itself: Its antigen is still unknown.

Findings and limits, study-wide: Later on, a genetic analysis was performed. It linked a missense variant in DCLRE1C with V- and J-gene trimming of TCR beta. At a 0.05 false discovery rate, a later analysis found 18,000 or so TCR beta sequences to be associated with HLA alleles. Associated with cytomegalovirus, according to the listing, were 170 or so TCR beta chains.

V and J are TRBV15 and TRBJ2-2; possible D gene TRBD2, 6 bases. Sequenced input: PBMCs. The TCR was taken from a man in his thirties or forties in good health and CMV-seronegative. This CDR3 is CATSLSGEVTGELFF. The CDR3 bases are TGTGCCACCAGCCTCTCGGGGGAGGTCACCGGGGAGCTGTTTTTT.